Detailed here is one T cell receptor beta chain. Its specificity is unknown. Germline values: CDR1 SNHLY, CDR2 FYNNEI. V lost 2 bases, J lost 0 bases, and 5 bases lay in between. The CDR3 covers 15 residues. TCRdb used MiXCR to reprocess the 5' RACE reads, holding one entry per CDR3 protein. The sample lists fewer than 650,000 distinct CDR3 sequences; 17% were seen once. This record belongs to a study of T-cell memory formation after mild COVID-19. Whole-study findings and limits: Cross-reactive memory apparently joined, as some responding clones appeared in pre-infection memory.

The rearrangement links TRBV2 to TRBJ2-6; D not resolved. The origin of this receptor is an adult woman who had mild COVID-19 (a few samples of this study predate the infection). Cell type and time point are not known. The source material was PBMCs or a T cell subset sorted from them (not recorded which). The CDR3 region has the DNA TGTGCCAGCAGTGAATGGGGCTCTGGGGCCAACGTCCTGACTTTC. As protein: CASSEWGSGANVLTF.